The rows below give T cell receptor beta chains drawn from one sample of a study of patients and donors after allogeneic stem cell transplantation. Each CDR3 protein gets one entry after TCRdb re-called the RT-PCR reads with MiXCR. In the table there are about 15,000 distinct CDR3 sequences, under 30% of which are singletons. The material sequenced was blood, either unsorted or a sorted T cell fraction (not recorded which). The receptors stem from a human donor who was either an allogeneic HSCT recipient or a stem cell or donor lymphocyte infusion donor (not recorded which). It is not recorded whose cells these are; they may come from a transplant donor. Both conserved end residues are part of each CDR3. The D gene is left open where the match is weak. Only part of the rows carry a size: once, few, many, or a class if the clone is expanded.

J,size,V,D,CDR3,DNA
TRBJ1-2,few,TRBV5-1,TRBD1,CASSFRDRRGYTF,TGCGCCAGCAGCTTCCGGGACAGGAGGGGCTACACCTTC
TRBJ1-2,few,TRBV5-8,TRBD1,CASSSDRVYGYTF,TGTGCCAGCAGCTCGGACAGGGTCTATGGCTACACCTTC
TRBJ1-6,few,TRBV25-1,-,CASSESKGEVSPLHF,TGTGCCAGCAGTGAATCGAAAGGGGAAGTTTCACCCCTCCACTTT
TRBJ2-5,-,TRBV27,-,CASSFRRRETQYF,TGTGCCAGCAGTTTTCGCAGAAGGGAGACCCAGTACTTC
TRBJ1-1,-,TRBV10-3,-,CAISDPGPENTEAFF,TGTGCCATCAGTGATCCCGGACCTGAGAACACTGAAGCTTTCTTT
TRBJ2-5,-,TRBV2,-,CASSGQETQYF,TGTGCCAGCAGCGGCCAAGAGACCCAGTACTTC
TRBJ2-1,-,TRBV28,-,CASSWDGYNEQFF,TGTGCCAGCAGTTGGGACGGGTACAATGAGCAGTTCTTC
TRBJ2-1,-,TRBV10-3,TRBD2,CAISGLRGSGGELNYNEQFF,TGTGCCATCAGTGGTCTCCGGGGTAGCGGGGGTGAACTAAACTACAATGAGCAGTTCTTC
TRBJ1-1,-,TRBV20-1,-,CSALPGRGATEAFF,TGCAGTGCCCTACCCGGGAGGGGGGCCACTGAAGCTTTCTTT
TRBJ2-5,-,TRBV5-1,-,CASSHPGQLQETQYF,TGCGCCAGCAGTCACCCGGGGCAGCTTCAAGAGACCCAGTACTTC
TRBJ1-2,-,TRBV5-1,TRBD1,CASSLGPGQAPPLNYGYTF,TGCGCCAGCAGCTTGGGACCGGGACAGGCGCCCCCTTTGAACTATGGCTACACCTTC
TRBJ2-7,-,TRBV9,-,CASSVARGEQYF,TGTGCCAGCAGCGTAGCTAGGGGGGAGCAGTACTTC
TRBJ1-6,few,TRBV7-9,-,CASSLKTGNSPLHF,TGTGCCAGCAGCTTAAAGACCGGGAATTCACCCCTCCACTTT
TRBJ1-2,few,TRBV20-1,TRBD1,CSATPGGGGGYTF,TGCAGTGCCACCCCAGGGGGCGGTGGAGGCTACACCTTC